Listed below are T cell receptor beta chains from one sample, sequenced in a study of cytomegalovirus exposure and HLA in healthy donors. The protocol was immunoSEQ multiplex PCR, while the TCRdb copy is restricted to in-frame clones and leaves out a portion. The data show some 150,000 clones, about 86% seen once. Sequences were obtained from PBMCs. These receptors all stem from a human donor in good health. Both conserved end residues are part of each CDR3. D genes are given only for firm matches. Size tells how often a clone was seen (once, few, many) or the class of an expanded clone, and some rows leave it out.

d_gene: .
j_gene: TRBJ2-4
v_gene: TRBV2
abundance: .
CDR3nt: TGTGCCAGCAGAAAGGACAGCCTCATAGCCAAAAACATTCAGTACTTC
CDR3aa: CASRKDSLIAKNIQYF

d_gene: TRBD2
j_gene: TRBJ2-3
v_gene: TRBV27
abundance: .
CDR3nt: TGTGCCAGCAGGGAACTAGCGGGAGGGCCAAGGGGAACGCAGTATTTT
CDR3aa: CASRELAGGPRGTQYF

d_gene: .
j_gene: TRBJ1-6
v_gene: TRBV5-8
abundance: .
CDR3nt: TGTGCCAGCGACCCGGGGGGACGGTCGTCATCACCCCTCCACTTT
CDR3aa: CASDPGGRSSSPLHF

d_gene: .
j_gene: TRBJ2-2
v_gene: TRBV25-1
abundance: .
CDR3nt: TGTGCCAGCAGTGACGAGCCCGAGGAGCTGTTTTTT
CDR3aa: CASSDEPEELFF

d_gene: .
j_gene: TRBJ1-1
v_gene: TRBV9
abundance: .
CDR3nt: TGTGCCAGCAGCGCCCTTCTAAACACTGAAGCTTTCTTT
CDR3aa: CASSALLNTEAFF

d_gene: TRBD1
j_gene: TRBJ2-7
v_gene: TRBV5-4
abundance: once
CDR3nt: TGTGCCAGCAGCTTGCCGGGACAGGGGGCGCAAGGCTACGAGCAGTACTTC
CDR3aa: CASSLPGQGAQGYEQYF

d_gene: TRBD2
j_gene: TRBJ2-7
v_gene: TRBV5-1
abundance: .
CDR3nt: TGCGCCAGCAGCCGCGGGGGTGGCTACGAGCAGTACTTC
CDR3aa: CASSRGGGYEQYF

d_gene: .
j_gene: TRBJ1-2
v_gene: TRBV21-1
abundance: .
CDR3nt: TGTGCCACCGACAGGGGACATGGCTACACCTTC
CDR3aa: CATDRGHGYTF

d_gene: .
j_gene: TRBJ2-3
v_gene: TRBV15
abundance: once
CDR3nt: TGTGCCACAAAGCGACAGACAACTAGCACAGATACGCAGTATTTT
CDR3aa: CATKRQTTSTDTQYF

d_gene: TRBD1
j_gene: TRBJ1-1
v_gene: TRBV6-1
abundance: few
CDR3nt: TGTGCCAGCAGACTGCTCGGACAGGGCGAAGCTTTCTTT
CDR3aa: CASRLLGQGEAFF

d_gene: TRBD2
j_gene: TRBJ2-1
v_gene: TRBV6-5
abundance: .
CDR3nt: TGTGCCAGCACCCCGACTAGCGGCTACAATGAGCAGTTCTTC
CDR3aa: CASTPTSGYNEQFF

d_gene: TRBD2
j_gene: TRBJ2-7
v_gene: TRBV29-1
abundance: .
CDR3nt: TGCAGCGTTGAAGATTCGGTACCCACTAGCGGGAGCCGCTACGAGCAGTACTTC
CDR3aa: CSVEDSVPTSGSRYEQYF

d_gene: TRBD1
j_gene: TRBJ1-4
v_gene: TRBV6-1
abundance: .
CDR3nt: TGTGCCAGCAGGTCTTCCACAGGGGGCGGTGAAAAACTGTTTTTT
CDR3aa: CASRSSTGGGEKLFF

d_gene: TRBD1
j_gene: TRBJ2-7
v_gene: TRBV27
abundance: .
CDR3nt: TGTGCCAGCAGTATTTTCGGACCCAGACAGGGGGGCGAGCAGTACTTC
CDR3aa: CASSIFGPRQGGEQYF

d_gene: .
j_gene: TRBJ1-3
v_gene: TRBV6-6
abundance: .
CDR3nt: TGTGCCAGCAGCAAGACTGAAGACACCATATATTTT
CDR3aa: CASSKTEDTIYF

d_gene: TRBD1
j_gene: TRBJ2-7
v_gene: TRBV5-6
abundance: .
CDR3nt: TGTGCCAGCAGCTTACCCGGGACAGGGAAGCACGAGCAGTACTTC
CDR3aa: CASSLPGTGKHEQYF